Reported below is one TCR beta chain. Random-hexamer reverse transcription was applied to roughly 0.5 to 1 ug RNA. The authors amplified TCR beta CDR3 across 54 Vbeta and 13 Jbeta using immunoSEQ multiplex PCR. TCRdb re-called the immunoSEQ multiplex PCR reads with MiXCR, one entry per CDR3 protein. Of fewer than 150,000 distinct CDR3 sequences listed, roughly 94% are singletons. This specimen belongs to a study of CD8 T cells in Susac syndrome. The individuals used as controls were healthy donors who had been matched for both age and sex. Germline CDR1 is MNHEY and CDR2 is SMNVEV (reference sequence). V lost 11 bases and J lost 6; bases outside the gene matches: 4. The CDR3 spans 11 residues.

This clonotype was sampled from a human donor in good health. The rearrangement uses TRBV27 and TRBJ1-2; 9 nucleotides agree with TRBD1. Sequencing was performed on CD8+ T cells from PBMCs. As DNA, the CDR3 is TGTGCCGTACGGACAGGGGATGGCTACACCTTC. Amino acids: CAVRTGDGYTF.